Listed here are 23 T cell receptor beta chains from one sample, sequenced in a study of blood T cell repertoires in COVID-19. Libraries were prepared by immunoSEQ multiplex PCR; TCRdb keeps only in-frame clonotypes and omits some of them. The table lists about 52,000 clones, 80% to 90% of them singletons. Input material: peripheral blood. These receptors were collected from a man between 65 and 79 years old with acute or convalescent COVID-19.

This clone came up once. The chain has TRBV28 and TRBJ1-4, with a tentative D call TRBD1 (6 bases). V was cut by 6 bases and J by 5 bases, with 13 bases left in between. The CDR3 has 14 amino acids. CDR1 and CDR2 (germline): MDHEN, SYDVKM. The CDR3 here is CASSPAGVNEKLFF. For the CDR3, the DNA is TGTGCCAGCAGCCCCGCAGGGGTGAATGAAAAACTGTTTTTT.

This clone was detected only a few times. The rearrangement uses TRBV6-5 and TRBJ2-1; D call uncertain. Deletions cut 6 bases from V and 3 bases from J, with 12 bases between. This CDR3 is built from 14 residues. The germline V gene encodes CDR1 MNHEY and CDR2 SVGAGI. CDR3 residues: CASSKDGVYNEQFF. For the CDR3, the DNA is TGTGCCAGCAGCAAAGATGGAGTCTACAATGAGCAGTTCTTC.

Turning to this clone: The same CDR3 is also encoded by other DNA sequences in this sample. The chain couples TRBV7-9 to TRBJ1-5, with TRBD1 identical over 10 bases. The germline V gene encodes CDR1 SEHNR and CDR2 FQNEAQ (reference sequence). The CDR3 length is 14 residues. The J segment lost 4 bases and the V segment lost 5 bases, leaving 2 bases of the junction unmatched. CDR3 protein: CASSPGQGNQPQHF. CDR3 sequence (DNA): TGTGCCAGCAGCCCGGGACAGGGGAATCAGCCCCAGCATTTT.

Concerning this clone itself: A read error may account for a junction end that differs from germline. This chain joins TRBV24-1 and TRBJ2-1; D call uncertain. This CDR3 has 13 amino acids. Germline-derived CDR1 and CDR2 are KGHDR and SFDVKD. CDR3 region: CATSVLAYNEQFF. CDR3 sequence (DNA): TGTGCCACCAGTGTTTTGGCGTACAATGAGCAGTTCTTC.

This chain links TRBV24-1 with TRBJ2-1, with TRBD2 identical over 11 bases. The CDR3 length is 14 residues. From germline, CDR1 is KGHDR and CDR2 SFDVKD. V gave up 6 bases and J gave up 8 bases; unmatched junction bases: 5. The CDR3 sequence: CATSPGLADHEQFF. CDR3 nucleotide sequence: TGTGCCACCAGTCCGGGACTAGCGGACCATGAGCAGTTCTTC.

The chain is built from TRBV9 and TRBJ2-1; D may be TRBD2 (6 bases). The CDR3 covers 16 residues. Trimming took 0 bases from V and 0 from J, leaving 10 bases between them. Germline CDR1 SGDLS, CDR2 YYNGEE. CDR3 nucleotides: TGTGCCAGCAGCGTAGTGGTCGGGGGCTCCTACAATGAGCAGTTCTTC. This encodes CASSVVVGGSYNEQFF.

V usage is TRBV7-8 and J usage is TRBJ1-6; no clear D gene. Germline loops: CDR1 SGHVS, CDR2 FQNEAQ. CDR3 length: 17 amino acids. Trimming cost V 2 bases and J 6 bases, with 17 bases left between them. The CDR3 coding sequence is TGTGCCAGCAGCTTATATGGTATGAGGGTCGGTAATTCACCCCTCCACTTT. It encodes CASSLYGMRVGNSPLHF.

This clone was counted once. CDR3 region: CASRQNTEAFF. CDR3 nucleotides: TGTGCCAGCAGACAGAACACTGAAGCTTTCTTT. V gene TRBV6-5 combines with J gene TRBJ1-1, with D hard to call. V was shortened by 6 bases and J by 1 base, with 3 bases between the two germline ends. This CDR3 comprises 11 residues. Looked up from germline, CDR1 is MNHEY and CDR2 is SVGAGI.

This clone has just a few counts. The rearrangement links TRBV7-9 to TRBJ1-5, with D unclear. V was pared by 5 bases and J by 3 bases, with 5 bases between. The CDR3 is made up of 12 amino acids. Germline V gene data show CDR1 as SEHNR and CDR2 as FQNEAQ (reference sequence). CDR3 bases: TGTGCCAGCAGCCGAGACAATCAGCCCCAGCATTTT. Amino acids: CASSRDNQPQHF.

The genes are TRBV7-2 and TRBJ2-3; D unclear. CDR1 is SGHTA and CDR2 is FQGNSA in the germline V gene. Trimming removed 4 bases at V and 6 bases at J, with 8 bases between. The CDR3 extends over 12 amino acids. The CDR3 sequence is CASSSRLDTQYF. CDR3 coding DNA: TGTGCCAGCAGCTCCCGACTTGATACGCAGTATTTT. Looking up the rest from reference TRBV7-2 and TRBJ2-3 gives the full variable domain: GAGVSQSPSNKVTEKGKDVELRCDPISGHTALYWYRQSLGQGLEFLIYFQGNSAPDKSGLPSDRFSAERTGGSVSTLTIQRTQQEDSAVYLCASSSRLDTQYFGPGTRLTVL.

The CDR3 DNA follows: TGTGCCACCAGCAGAGATCAAGGGGCCTACGAGCAGTACGTC. Protein product: CATSRDQGAYEQYV. This chain joins TRBV15 and TRBJ2-7, with D maybe TRBD1 (5 bases). The CDR3 covers 14 residues. V was shortened by 0 bases and J by 2 bases, with 8 bases between the two germline ends. CDR1 LNHNV and CDR2 YYDKDF come from the germline V gene (reference sequence).

The chain joins TRBV6-5 to TRBJ1-2, with TRBD1 as a possible D gene (5 bases). Trimming took off 4 bases at V and 5 bases at J, with 11 bases between the two ends. In germline, CDR1 is MNHEY, CDR2 SVGAGI. The CDR3 runs to 13 residues. The CDR3, as DNA: TGTGCCAGCAGTTTAGGACAAGATTATGGCTACACCTTC. This sequence encodes CASSLGQDYGYTF.

The chain carries TRBV5-1 and TRBJ2-7; 13 nucleotides line up with TRBD2. This CDR3 is built from 17 residues. CDR1 SGHRS and CDR2 YFSETQ come from the germline V gene. V lost 4 bases and J lost 6; bases outside the gene matches: 13. CDR3 DNA: TGCGCCAGCAGCCGTTCCACCGGGACTAGCGGGATTAGCGAGCAGTACTTC. Translating gives CASSRSTGTSGISEQYF. Full variable domain (outside the CDR3, taken from reference TRBV5-1 and TRBJ2-7): KAGVTQTPRYLIKTRGQQVTLSCSPISGHRSVSWYQQTPGQGLQFLFEYFSETQRNKGNFPGRFSGRQFSNSRSEMNVSTLELGDSALYLCASSRSTGTSGISEQYFGPGTRLTVT.

V is TRBV5-5 and J is TRBJ1-3; 7 nucleotides agree with TRBD1. There are 16 residues in the CDR3. In germline, CDR1 is SGHKS, CDR2 YYEKEE (reference sequence). J gave up 3 bases and V 3 bases, and 9 bases lay outside the gene matches. The CDR3 coding sequence is TGTGCCAGCAGCTGGAGGGACAGCTCGAATGGAAACACCATATATTTT. Protein product: CASSWRDSSNGNTIYF.

This clone was seen a single time. The gene calls are TRBV5-4 and TRBJ2-5; D not certain. V was shortened by 0 bases and J by 0 bases, with 9 bases between the two germline ends. CDR1 and CDR2 (germline): SGHNT, YYREEE (reference sequence). The CDR3 has 15 residues. CDR3 residues: CASSLAGRNQETQYF. CDR3 DNA sequence: TGTGCCAGCAGCTTGGCCGGTAGAAACCAAGAGACCCAGTACTTC. Drawing the rest from reference TRBV5-4 and TRBJ2-5, the complete variable domain is ETGVTQSPTHLIKTRGQQVTLRCSSQSGHNTVSWYQQALGQGPQFIFQYYREEENGRGNFPPRFSGLQFPNYSSELNVNALELDDSALYLCASSLAGRNQETQYFGPGTRLLVL.

The CDR3 region has the DNA TGCGCCAGCAGCCTAGGTTCCGGGGATCAAGAGACCCAGTACTTC. Amino acids: CASSLGSGDQETQYF. The rearrangement joins TRBV4-1 to TRBJ2-5; D is perhaps TRBD2 (5 bases). The CDR3 runs 15 residues. Germline CDR1 is MGHRA and CDR2 is YSYEKL. Between the trimmed V and J ends, which lost 4 bases and 2 bases, there was a span of 14 bases.

CDR3 residues: CASSAGYYEQYF. The CDR3 DNA is TGTGCCAGCAGCGCAGGGTACTACGAGCAGTACTTC. This chain joins TRBV11-2 and TRBJ2-7, with TRBD1 as a possible D gene (5 bases). The germline V gene has CDR1 SGHAT and CDR2 FQNNGV. The CDR3 is made up of 12 amino acids. V was cut by 5 bases and J by 3 bases, with 8 bases left in between.

The chain couples TRBV19 to TRBJ1-5; D call uncertain. Looked up from germline, CDR1 is LNHDA and CDR2 is SQIVND (reference sequence). This CDR3 contains 14 residues. The V gene lost 6 bases and the J gene lost 3 bases, with 12 bases spanning the gap. The chain's CDR3 is CASSPRSYNQPQHF. CDR3 nucleotide sequence: TGTGCCAGTAGCCCAAGGAGCTACAATCAGCCCCAGCATTTT.

This clone was detected only a few times. The chain joins TRBV4-1 to TRBJ1-2; perhaps TRBD1 as D (6 bases). This CDR3 contains 14 residues. The V and J ends lost 0 bases and 7 bases respectively, with 12 bases between them. Per germline, CDR1 MGHRA and CDR2 YSYEKL. CDR3 DNA sequence: TGCGCCAGCAGCCAAGAAAACAGGGAAGGTGGCTACACCTTC. Translated, it gives CASSQENREGGYTF.

This clone was counted a single time. This chain connects TRBV7-2 to TRBJ1-2; 7 bases line up with TRBD1. The CDR3 is made up of 13 amino acids. V lost 4 bases to trimming and J lost 8 bases; unmatched junction nucleotides: 7. Looked up from germline, CDR1 is SGHTA and CDR2 is FQGNSA. CDR3 nucleotide sequence: TGTGCCAGCAGCTACGAGACAGGGAGAGGCTACACCTTC. Its protein product is CASSYETGRGYTF.

The gene calls are TRBV11-2 and TRBJ1-6; possibly TRBD1 for D (5 bases). The V end lost 3 bases, the J end lost 7 bases, and 13 bases lay between the germline ends. Germline V CDR1 and CDR2: SGHAT, FQNNGV. This CDR3 comprises 15 residues. The CDR3 bases are TGTGCCAGCAGCTTGGGGCAGGCTATAAATTCACCCCTCCACTTT. Translation gives CASSLGQAINSPLHF.

The chain employs TRBV12-5 and TRBJ2-2, with D uncertain. CDR1 is LGHNT and CDR2 is FRNRAP in the germline V gene. This CDR3 contains 14 residues. Trimming cost V 6 bases and J 0 bases, with 8 bases left between them. CDR3 sequence (DNA): TGTGCTAGTGGGCGACTGGCGAACACCGGGGAGCTGTTTTTT. It codes for CASGRLANTGELFF.

The gene calls are TRBV27 and TRBJ2-2; 8 bases fit TRBD1. CDR3 length: 16 amino acids. Germline CDR1 is MNHEY and CDR2 is SMNVEV (reference sequence). The V and J ends lost 1 base and 6 bases, in that order; junction bases with no gene match: 7. The CDR3 coding sequence is TGTGCCAGCAGTTTATTGGTACAGGGGGTCGCCGGGGAGCTGTTTTTT. Its translation is CASSLLVQGVAGELFF.